The rows below give T cell receptor beta chains drawn from one sample of a study of response to subunit inactivated influenza vaccine. In TCRdb, the RT-PCR reads were re-called with MiXCR into one record per CDR3 protein. The repertoire holds over 650,000 distinct CDR3 sequences, with around 18% as singletons. The sequencing used PBMCs from blood, collected 4 to 6 days after vaccination. The receptors originated from a man aged 45 to 65 who received an inactivated influenza vaccine. CDR3s include the opening cysteine and the closing phenylalanine or tryptophan. The D gene is left open where the match is weak. Size tells how often a clone was seen (once, few, many) or the class of an expanded clone, and some rows leave it out.

V	D	length	J	size	CDR3	DNA
TRBV3-1	.	16	TRBJ1-2	.	CASSQEGPVGNYGYTF	TGTGCCAGCAGCCAAGAGGGACCGGTAGGGAACTATGGCTACACCTTC
TRBV5-5	.	16	TRBJ2-1	.	CASSSTRRSSYNEQFF	TGTGCCAGCAGCTCAACTCGTAGGAGCTCCTACAATGAGCAGTTCTTC
TRBV7-2	TRBD1	12	TRBJ1-2	few	CASSSQGLGYTF	TGTGCCAGCAGCTCACAGGGGCTTGGCTACACCTTC
TRBV7-9	TRBD2	14	TRBJ2-1	few	CASHSGGAYNEQFF	TGTGCCAGTCATAGCGGGGGGGCTTACAATGAGCAGTTCTTC
TRBV10-3	.	12	TRBJ2-7	.	CAVSDSAYEQYF	TGTGCCGTCTCGGACTCAGCCTACGAGCAGTACTTC
TRBV20-1	TRBD1	16	TRBJ2-7	.	CSAPGQGASGAYEQYF	TGCAGTGCGCCGGGACAGGGGGCCTCTGGAGCCTACGAGCAGTACTTC
TRBV5-1	TRBD2	17	TRBJ2-4	few	CASSLGGLAGTQNIQYF	TGCGCCAGCAGCTTGGGTGGACTAGCGGGGACGCAAAACATTCAGTACTTC
TRBV7-2	.	14	TRBJ2-7	few	CASSFTTLAYEQYF	TGTGCCAGCAGCTTTACGACCCTAGCCTACGAGCAGTACTTC
TRBV11-2	TRBD1	12	TRBJ2-7	.	CASSLVHGTGSF	TGTGCCAGCAGCTTGGTGCATGGGACAGGCTCCTTC
TRBV20-1	.	13	TRBJ2-5	few	CSARDRAWETQYF	TGCAGTGCTAGAGATCGGGCTTGGGAGACCCAGTACTTC
TRBV6-5	.	14	TRBJ2-1	.	CASSYAGKGSEQFF	TGTGCCAGCAGCTATGCCGGGAAGGGCAGTGAGCAGTTCTTC
TRBV27	.	15	TRBJ2-7	few	CASSPTVGQTYEQYF	TGTGCCAGCAGCCCTACCGTTGGGCAAACCTACGAGCAGTACTTC
TRBV5-1	.	16	TRBJ2-7	.	CASSLTAGTSSYEQYF	TGCGCCAGCAGCTTGACGGCGGGGACAAGCTCCTACGAGCAGTACTTC
TRBV12-3/TRBV12-4	.	14	TRBJ2-7	many	CASSLEGGVGEQYF	TGTGCCAGCAGTTTAGAGGGCGGGGTCGGCGAGCAGTACTTC
TRBV7-2	TRBD1	17	TRBJ1-2	few	CASSLTGQPISNYGYTF	TGTGCCAGCAGCTTAACGGGACAGCCCATTTCAAACTATGGCTACACCTTC
TRBV5-1	TRBD2	17	TRBJ2-3	many	CASSRGTSVSNGDTQYF	TGCGCCAGCAGTCGCGGGACTAGCGTTTCGAACGGGGATACGCAGTATTTT
TRBV7-2	.	16	TRBJ2-2	.	CASSSSWQGGTGELFF	TGTGCCAGCAGCTCAAGTTGGCAGGGTGGCACCGGGGAGCTGTTTTTT
TRBV4-2	.	16	TRBJ2-7	few	CASSQDLGALSYEQYF	TGTGCCAGCAGCCAAGATCTAGGGGCGCTCTCCTACGAGCAGTACTTC
TRBV5-1	TRBD1	14	TRBJ2-7	few	CASSLGQGRGEQYF	TGCGCCAGCAGCTTGGGACAGGGGAGAGGCGAGCAGTACTTC
TRBV4-3	.	14	TRBJ2-1	few	CASSQHREDFGPFF	TGCGCCAGCAGCCAACACAGGGAGGACTTTGGTCCGTTCTTC
TRBV6-1	TRBD1	14	TRBJ2-1	.	CASRGTGQGREQFF	TGTGCCAGCAGGGGGACCGGACAGGGAAGAGAGCAGTTCTTC
TRBV7-2	.	15	TRBJ2-5	many	CASSVRGRFQETQYF	TGTGCCAGCAGCGTAAGAGGACGGTTCCAAGAGACCCAGTACTTC
TRBV6-1	TRBD1	16	TRBJ1-5	.	CASSLPPDRGPLAQHF	TGTGCCAGCAGCCTCCCCCCGGACAGGGGGCCTTTGGCCCAGCATTTT
TRBV24-1	TRBD1	15	TRBJ1-1	.	CATSDQTGQVAGAFF	TGTGCCACCAGTGACCAGACGGGACAGGTCGCGGGGGCTTTCTTT
TRBV5-1	TRBD1	16	TRBJ2-6	.	CASSQGTVSGANVLTF	TGCGCCAGCAGCCAAGGGACAGTCTCTGGGGCCAACGTCCTGACTTTC
TRBV5-1	.	16	TRBJ1-2	few	CASSLDVSGYNYGYTF	TGCGCCAGCAGCTTGGATGTGAGTGGTTACAACTATGGCTACACCTTC
TRBV6-5	.	15	TRBJ1-6	few	CASSYTRGVNSPLHF	TGTGCCAGCAGCTATACACGGGGGGTCAATTCACCCCTCCACTTT
TRBV12-3/TRBV12-4	.	14	TRBJ2-7	.	CASSLKVDAYEQYF	TGTGCCAGCAGTTTAAAAGTGGACGCCTACGAGCAGTACTTC
TRBV6-2/TRBV6-3	TRBD1	13	TRBJ2-1	few	CASTLTGTNEQFF	TGTGCCAGCACTTTGACAGGGACCAATGAGCAGTTCTTC
TRBV28	.	13	TRBJ1-1	few	CASSLYPNTEAFF	TGTGCCAGCAGTTTATATCCCAACACTGAAGCTTTCTTT
TRBV5-4	.	15	TRBJ1-4	.	CASSFAGTANEKLFF	TGTGCCAGCAGCTTTGCAGGGACCGCTAATGAAAAACTGTTTTTT
TRBV7-2	TRBD2	15	TRBJ2-3	few	CASSLAGGGPSTQYF	TGTGCCAGCAGCTTAGCGGGCGGGGGGCCAAGTACGCAGTATTTT
TRBV5-1	TRBD2	17	TRBJ2-7	few	CASSMGLAGDRSYEQYF	TGCGCCAGCAGCATGGGACTAGCGGGGGACCGCTCCTACGAGCAGTACTTC
TRBV7-9	.	14	TRBJ2-2	.	CASSPARGPGELFF	TGTGCCAGCAGCCCCGCGAGGGGCCCCGGGGAGCTGTTTTTT
TRBV12-3/TRBV12-4	.	15	TRBJ2-1	.	CASSLSGSTSLEQFF	TGTGCCAGCAGTTTAAGCGGCTCCACCTCCCTGGAGCAGTTCTTC
TRBV4-3	.	15	TRBJ2-6	few	CASSQESFGANVLTF	TGCGCCAGCAGCCAAGAGTCCTTTGGGGCCAACGTCCTGACTTTC
TRBV4-2	TRBD2	15	TRBJ2-1	.	CASSQNGEGYNEQFF	TGTGCCAGCAGCCAAAACGGGGAGGGGTACAATGAGCAGTTCTTC
TRBV20-1	TRBD2	17	TRBJ2-1	few	CSAAALAGGQNYNEQFF	TGCAGTGCAGCAGCTCTAGCGGGGGGGCAAAATTACAATGAGCAGTTCTTC
TRBV2	.	15	TRBJ2-1	.	CASSTRALSYNEQFF	TGTGCCAGCAGTACCAGGGCCCTTTCCTACAATGAGCAGTTCTTC